The T cell receptor (beta chain) under discussion was sequenced for a study of Graves' ophthalmopathy and Graves' hyperthyroidism. Study at large: Hyperthyroidism was considered stable when no ophthalmopathy appeared within 18 months of follow-up.

Hyperthyroidism was new, under 2 months, in patients aged 18 to 65. Patients were diagnosed from clinical symptoms, serum thyroxine, TRAb, thyroid ultrasound and orbital computed tomography. This clonotype was counted only a few times. No antigen is known for it. Points from the study as a whole: Most clonotypes expanded in thyroid above 0.001 frequency were present in blood too.

RNA served as the template for amplifying TCR beta CDR3 regions. The workflow started with a first-round RT-PCR run with HTBI primers and then moved on to a second-round multiplex PCR. MiXCR was run by TCRdb on the multiplex PCR reads, yielding one entry per CDR3 protein. This sample has about 1.2 million distinct CDR3 sequences, with less than 45% found just once. The sequenced sample was peripheral blood or thyroid tissue (not recorded which). This TCR derives from an adult man with Graves' hyperthyroidism.

The CDR3 coding sequence is TGCAGCGTTGCCGGGACACAGTACTTC. This gives the protein CSVAGTQYF. The rearrangement uses TRBV29-1 and TRBJ2-5, with D perhaps matching TRBD1 (6 bases). V dropped 4 bases and J dropped 11 bases, with 8 bases sitting between them. The germline CDR1 and CDR2 sequences are SQVTM and ANQGSEA. The CDR3 totals 9 residues. Variable domain in full (rest from reference TRBV29-1 and TRBJ2-5): SAVISQKPSRDICQRGTSLTIQCQVDSQVTMMFWYRQQPGQSLTLIATANQGSEATYESGFVIDKFPISRPNLTFSTLTVSNMSPEDSSIYLCSVAGTQYFGPGTRLLVL.